This is a list of T cell receptor beta chains from one sample in a study of T cells in Graves' hyperthyroidism and ophthalmopathy. Using its own MiXCR run on the multiplex PCR reads, TCRdb lists one record per CDR3 protein. The sample has a few hundred thousand distinct CDR3 sequences, around a sixth seen once. Input material: blood. Every receptor here comes from a woman in her thirties with Graves' hyperthyroidism. Each CDR3 is given with its conserved first and last residue. Only part of the rows carry a size: once, few, many, or a class if the clone is expanded.

many	TRBV2	TRBJ1-6	CASTVKTGNSPLHF
NA	TRBV4-3	TRBJ2-3	CASSQVGLAGPTDTQYF
few	TRBV19	TRBJ2-2	CASSIIVSGELFF
NA	TRBV27	TRBJ2-2	CASSNPDRRTGELFF
many	TRBV24-1	TRBJ2-7	CATSDPSGTNEQYF
few	TRBV5-1	TRBJ2-1	CASSLDSIYNEQFF
NA	TRBV20-1	TRBJ2-1	CSARDLGNEQFF
many	TRBV9	TRBJ2-3	CASSPMGSTDTQYF
many	TRBV20-1	TRBJ2-3	CSARDTGFTLDTQYF
few	TRBV9	TRBJ1-1	CASSAQVTNTEAFF
few	TRBV10-2	TRBJ1-2	CASSAGQLAGFYGYTF
NA	TRBV29-1	TRBJ2-6	CSVEVTSNRGRANVLTF
many	TRBV7-2	TRBJ1-1	CASSLNGAEAFF
many	TRBV12-3/TRBV12-4	TRBJ2-3	CASSFLMVDTDTQYF
many	TRBV7-2	TRBJ2-1	CASSLQSRGEQFF
few	TRBV28	TRBJ2-6	CASRELAGGANVLTF
many	TRBV4-3	TRBJ2-3	CASSQAQASDTQYF
many	TRBV6-1	TRBJ1-1	CASSNRDGRNTEAFF
NA	TRBV20-1	TRBJ1-1	CGARGLNTQAFF
many	TRBV20-1	TRBJ2-1	CSARDLGLAGGSYNEQFF
NA	TRBV14	TRBJ2-2	CASSHVWNTGELFF
many	TRBV7-2	TRBJ2-7	CASSLVGVPREQYF
few	TRBV19	TRBJ2-7	CASSIGPMGGYEQYF
NA	TRBV19	TRBJ2-2	CASSIHVRDRGTRELFF
NA	TRBV5-1	TRBJ2-1	CASSRAPESSYNEQFF
many	TRBV20-1	TRBJ1-1	CSAASGFVDTEAFF
many	TRBV5-1	TRBJ2-2	CASSPTSGRSNTGELFF
many	TRBV4-1	TRBJ1-1	CASSLRTGTANTEAFF
few	TRBV27	TRBJ2-1	CASSLSSPNEQFF
many	TRBV6-1	TRBJ1-5	CASSDTGSNQPQHF
NA	TRBV5-5	TRBJ1-5	CASSLEWNQPQHF
many	TRBV6-1	TRBJ2-1	CASIALAGYNEQFF
NA	TRBV14	TRBJ1-1	CASSPQSLREAFF
few	TRBV6-1	TRBJ2-3	CASTSTRDSTDTQYF
NA	TRBV6-5	TRBJ2-7	CASSYSGQVPYEQYF
NA	TRBV12-3/TRBV12-4	TRBJ2-6	CASSLRWGQGDSGANVLTF
many	TRBV27	TRBJ1-2	CASSAGQDYGYTF
few	TRBV7-2	TRBJ2-3	CASSNGQGDTDTQYF
many	TRBV18	TRBJ2-7	CASSPPTGVHEQYF
NA	TRBV7-7	TRBJ2-5	CASSLGTAYQETQYF
NA	TRBV9	TRBJ2-2	CASSVATSGDTGELFF
few	TRBV6-1	TRBJ2-1	CASSLAVTQFF
NA	TRBV7-9	TRBJ2-7	CASSPSGANSYEQYF
few	TRBV20-1	TRBJ1-4	CSASPGGRWKLFF
NA	TRBV10-3	TRBJ2-1	CASTTDRDNEQFF
NA	TRBV19	TRBJ2-7	CASSANSGGYYEQYF
many	TRBV5-1	TRBJ2-5	CASSLVSGAGETQYF
many	TRBV11-1	TRBJ2-7	CASSTGTGIVKQYF